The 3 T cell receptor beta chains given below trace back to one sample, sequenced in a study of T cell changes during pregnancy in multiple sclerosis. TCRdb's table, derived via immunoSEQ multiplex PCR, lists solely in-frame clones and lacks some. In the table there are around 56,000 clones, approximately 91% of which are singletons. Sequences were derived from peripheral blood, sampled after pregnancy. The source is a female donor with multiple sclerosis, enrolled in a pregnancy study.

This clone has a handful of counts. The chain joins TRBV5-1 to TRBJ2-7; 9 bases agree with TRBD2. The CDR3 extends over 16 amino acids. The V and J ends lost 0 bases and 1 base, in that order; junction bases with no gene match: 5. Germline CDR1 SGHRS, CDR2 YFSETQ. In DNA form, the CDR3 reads TGCGCCAGCAGCTTGGGTTCTAGCGGGGCTTCCTACGAGCAGTACTTC. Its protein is CASSLGSSGASYEQYF.

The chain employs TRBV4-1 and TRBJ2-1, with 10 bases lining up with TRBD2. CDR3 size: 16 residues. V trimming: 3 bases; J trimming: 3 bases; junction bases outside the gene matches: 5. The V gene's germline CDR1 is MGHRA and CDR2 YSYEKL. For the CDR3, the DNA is TGCGCCAGCAGCCACGTAGCGGGGGGTCACTACAATGAGCAGTTCTTC. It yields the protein CASSHVAGGHYNEQFF.

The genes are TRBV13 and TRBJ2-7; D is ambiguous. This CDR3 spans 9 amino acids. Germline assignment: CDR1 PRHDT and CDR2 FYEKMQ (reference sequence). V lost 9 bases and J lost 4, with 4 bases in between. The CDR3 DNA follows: TGTGCCAGATCATACGAGCAGTACTTC. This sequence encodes CARSYEQYF. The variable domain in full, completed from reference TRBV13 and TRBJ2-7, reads AAGVIQSPRHLIKEKRETATLKCYPIPRHDTVYWYQQGPGQDPQFLISFYEKMQSDKGSIPDRFSAQQFSDYHSELNMSSLELGDSALYFCARSYEQYFGPGTRLTVT.